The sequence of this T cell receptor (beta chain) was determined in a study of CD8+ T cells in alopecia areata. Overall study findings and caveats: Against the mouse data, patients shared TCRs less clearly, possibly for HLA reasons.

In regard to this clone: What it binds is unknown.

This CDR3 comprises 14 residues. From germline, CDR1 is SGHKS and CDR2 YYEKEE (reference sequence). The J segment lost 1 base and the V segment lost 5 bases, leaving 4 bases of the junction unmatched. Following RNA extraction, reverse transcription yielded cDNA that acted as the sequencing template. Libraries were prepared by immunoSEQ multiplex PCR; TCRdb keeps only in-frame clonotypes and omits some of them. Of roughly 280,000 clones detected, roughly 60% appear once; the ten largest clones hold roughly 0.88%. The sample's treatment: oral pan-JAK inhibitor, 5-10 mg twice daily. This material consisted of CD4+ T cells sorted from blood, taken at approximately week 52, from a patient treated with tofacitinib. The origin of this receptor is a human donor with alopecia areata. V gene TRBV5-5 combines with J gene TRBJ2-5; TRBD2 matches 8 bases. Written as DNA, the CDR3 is TGTGCCAGCAGTTACGGACTAGCCCAAGAGACCCAGTACTTC. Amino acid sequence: CASSYGLAQETQYF. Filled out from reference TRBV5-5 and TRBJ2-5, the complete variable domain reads DAGVTQSPTHLIKTRGQQVTLRCSPISGHKSVSWYQQVLGQGPQFIFQYYEKEERGRGNFPDRFSARQFPNYSSELNVNALLLGDSALYLCASSYGLAQETQYFGPGTRLLVL.